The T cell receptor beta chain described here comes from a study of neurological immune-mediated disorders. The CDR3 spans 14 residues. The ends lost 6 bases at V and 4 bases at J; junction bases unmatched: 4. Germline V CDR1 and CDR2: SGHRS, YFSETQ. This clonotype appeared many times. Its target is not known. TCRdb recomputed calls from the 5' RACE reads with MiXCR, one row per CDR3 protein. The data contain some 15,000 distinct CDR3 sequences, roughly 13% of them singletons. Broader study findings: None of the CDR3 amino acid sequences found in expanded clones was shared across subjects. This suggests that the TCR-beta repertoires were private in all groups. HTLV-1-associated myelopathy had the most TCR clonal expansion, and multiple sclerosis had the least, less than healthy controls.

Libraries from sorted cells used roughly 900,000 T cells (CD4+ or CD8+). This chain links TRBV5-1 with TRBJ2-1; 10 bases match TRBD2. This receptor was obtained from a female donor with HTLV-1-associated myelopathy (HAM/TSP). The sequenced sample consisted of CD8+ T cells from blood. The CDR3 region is CASTTSGAYNEQFF. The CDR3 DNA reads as TGCGCCAGCACCACTAGCGGGGCTTACAATGAGCAGTTCTTC. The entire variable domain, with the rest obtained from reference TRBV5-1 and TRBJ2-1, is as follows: KAGVTQTPRYLIKTRGQQVTLSCSPISGHRSVSWYQQTPGQGLQFLFEYFSETQRNKGNFPGRFSGRQFSNSRSEMNVSTLELGDSALYLCASTTSGAYNEQFFGPGTRLTVL.